Shown below are 12 T cell receptor beta chains from a single sample sequenced in a study of CD8 T cells in Susac syndrome. A quantity of roughly 0.5 to 1 ug RNA underwent reverse transcription using random hexamers. MiXCR, applied by TCRdb to the immunoSEQ multiplex PCR reads, yields one record per CDR3 protein. The sample contains 120,000 or so distinct CDR3 sequences, over 85% of which appear only once. Sequenced sample: CD8+ T cells from PBMCs. All receptors come from a human donor with Susac syndrome.

V gene TRBV12-3 or TRBV12-4 combines with J gene TRBJ2-2; D is unresolved. Trimming shortened V by 4 bases and J by 4 bases, and 13 bases separated the two germline ends. The CDR3 has 15 residues. The CDR3 reads CASSSTPQLTGELFF. DNA of the CDR3: TGTGCCAGCAGTTCTACCCCACAACTCACCGGGGAGCTGTTTTTT.

The chain combines TRBV20-1 with TRBJ2-3; the D gene could be TRBD1 or TRBD2 (5 bases each). V was cut by 0 bases and J by 0 bases, with 10 bases left in between. Germline values: CDR1 DFQATT, CDR2 SNEGSKA (reference sequence). The CDR3 has 15 residues. CDR3 bases: TGCAGTGCTAGAGACCCGGGGCAGAGCACAGATACGCAGTATTTT. It yields the protein CSARDPGQSTDTQYF.

The chain combines TRBV7-2 with TRBJ2-2; tentatively, D is TRBD2 (6 bases). V gave up 5 bases and J gave up 1 base, with 20 bases separating them. CDR1 and CDR2 (germline): SGHTA, FQGNSA. The CDR3 is made up of 18 amino acids. CDR3 nucleotide sequence: TGTGCCAGCAGCCCCTTTGTAGGGGCGGGGATGAACACCGGGGAGCTGTTTTTT. It translates to CASSPFVGAGMNTGELFF. The full variable domain, rest sourced from reference TRBV7-2 and TRBJ2-2, is GAGVSQSPSNKVTEKGKDVELRCDPISGHTALYWYRQSLGQGLEFLIYFQGNSAPDKSGLPSDRFSAERTGGSVSTLTIQRTQQEDSAVYLCASSPFVGAGMNTGELFFGEGSRLTVL.

The chain recombines TRBV7-9 with TRBJ2-7; TRBD2 aligns across 7 bases. V shed 5 bases and J 4 bases; nucleotides not matched to a gene: 8. There are 14 residues in the CDR3. The germline V gene encodes CDR1 SEHNR and CDR2 FQNEAQ (reference sequence). Written as DNA, the CDR3 is TGTGCCAGCAGCGCCGGGACTACTCCTTACGAGCAGTACTTC. It translates to CASSAGTTPYEQYF.

This clonotype was recorded only once. The chain joins TRBV9 to TRBJ1-2; 8 nucleotides match TRBD1. This CDR3 is 15 amino acids long. In germline, CDR1 is SGDLS, CDR2 YYNGEE. V was pared by 4 bases and J by 8 bases, with 13 bases of the junction left unmatched. CDR3 region: CASSPRTGNIGGYTF. The CDR3 DNA is TGTGCCAGCAGCCCAAGGACAGGGAATATTGGGGGCTACACCTTC.

V usage is TRBV3-1 and J usage is TRBJ1-2, with D perhaps TRBD1 (6 bases). V lost 0 bases and J lost 4, with 12 bases in between. The CDR3 runs 15 residues. Germline values: CDR1 LGHDT, CDR2 YNNKEL (reference sequence). CDR3 sequence reads: CASSQDGGRGYGYTF. For the CDR3, the DNA is TGTGCCAGCAGCCAAGATGGGGGGCGCGGCTATGGCTACACCTTC.

The rearrangement joins TRBV28 to TRBJ2-7; 7 bases agree with TRBD1. This CDR3 has 13 amino acids. The germline V gene has CDR1 MDHEN and CDR2 SYDVKM. J gave up 6 bases and V 6 bases, and 8 bases lay outside the gene matches. The CDR3 region has the DNA TGTGCCAGCAGGGAGACAGGGTTCTCCGAGCAGTACTTC. Translated, it gives CASRETGFSEQYF.

The chain couples TRBV12-3 or TRBV12-4 to TRBJ2-5; D is possibly TRBD2 (6 bases). This CDR3 contains 18 residues. Deletions cut 6 bases from V and 3 bases from J, with 26 bases between. The CDR3 spells CASSPLGVAVLGEETQYF. CDR3 in DNA: TGTGCCAGCAGCCCCCTCGGGGTAGCGGTCCTTGGGGAAGAGACCCAGTACTTC.

The gene calls are TRBV29-1 and TRBJ1-1; maybe TRBD1 (6 bases). V dropped 7 bases and J dropped 8 bases, with 17 bases sitting between them. This CDR3 spans 12 amino acids. In germline, CDR1 is SQVTM, CDR2 ANQGSEA. CDR3 amino acids: CSADSISVEAFF. The CDR3, as DNA: TGCAGCGCGGACAGTATATCGGTCGAAGCTTTCTTT.

The V gene is TRBV25-1, the J gene TRBJ2-7, with 8 positions matching TRBD1. CDR3 length: 15 residues. Trimming cost V 0 bases and J 5 bases; bases outside gene matches: 6. Germline values: CDR1 MGHDK, CDR2 SYGVNS. The CDR3: CASSEYNRGEHEQYF. Here the CDR3 DNA reads TGTGCCAGCAGTGAATATAACAGGGGGGAACACGAGCAGTACTTC.

The count of this clonotype is one. The V and J genes are TRBV13 and TRBJ2-1; the D is unclear. This CDR3 is 16 amino acids long. Trimming stripped 4 bases from V and 7 bases from J, with 20 bases between. Germline lookup yields CDR1 PRHDT and CDR2 FYEKMQ (reference sequence). DNA of the CDR3: TGTGCCAGCAGCTCAGGCATGGGCAAACATAAAAATGAGCAGTTCTTC. The encoded protein is CASSSGMGKHKNEQFF.

The CDR3, as DNA: TGTGCCACCAGCATTGGAGAGGGGCACACAGATACGCAGTATTTT. Translation: CATSIGEGHTDTQYF. This chain joins TRBV15 and TRBJ2-3; D may correspond to TRBD1 or TRBD2 (5 bases each). V was trimmed by 4 bases and J by 2 bases, leaving 13 bases between them. Germline V gives CDR1 LNHNV, CDR2 YYDKDF (reference sequence). The CDR3 contains 15 residues.